The clone carrying this TCR beta chain has a count of ten or more. TCRdb analysed the RT-PCR reads with MiXCR anew, one entry per CDR3 protein. The sample includes almost 700,000 distinct CDR3 sequences, around 14% seen only once; the top ten take 3% to 4.5%. V was shortened by 0 bases and J by 6 bases, with 13 bases between the two germline ends. Germline V gene lookup returns CDR1 SGHRS and CDR2 YFSETQ. This CDR3 is 15 amino acids long. The sequenced sample consisted of memory CD4+ T cells from blood. The gene calls are TRBV5-1 and TRBJ2-1; the D is unclear. This receptor was obtained from a female donor in good health, serving as a healthy control. The CDR3 DNA sequence: TGCGCCAGCAGCTTGGGTAATGTTAAGGGCAATGAGCAGTTCTTC. Translation gives CASSLGNVKGNEQFF.